This T cell receptor (beta chain) was observed in a study of blood T cell repertoires in COVID-19. The sample holds one count of this clone. The method was immunoSEQ multiplex PCR; TCRdb's version includes in-frame clones alone and lacks a portion of them. This table has fewer than 300,000 clones, more than 70% appearing once. The CDR3 covers 15 residues. Germline assignment: CDR1 MNHEY and CDR2 SVGAGI. After removal of 2 bases from V and 8 bases from J, the junction contained 8 bases not matched to a gene. The chain has TRBV6-5 and TRBJ1-2; 10 bases are a match to TRBD1. What was sequenced was peripheral blood. The receptor comes from a woman aged 40 to 49 who had recovered from COVID-19. The CDR3 DNA sequence: TGTGCCAGCAGTTACCCGACCGGGACAGGGGCGGGCTACACCTTC. Translation: CASSYPTGTGAGYTF.